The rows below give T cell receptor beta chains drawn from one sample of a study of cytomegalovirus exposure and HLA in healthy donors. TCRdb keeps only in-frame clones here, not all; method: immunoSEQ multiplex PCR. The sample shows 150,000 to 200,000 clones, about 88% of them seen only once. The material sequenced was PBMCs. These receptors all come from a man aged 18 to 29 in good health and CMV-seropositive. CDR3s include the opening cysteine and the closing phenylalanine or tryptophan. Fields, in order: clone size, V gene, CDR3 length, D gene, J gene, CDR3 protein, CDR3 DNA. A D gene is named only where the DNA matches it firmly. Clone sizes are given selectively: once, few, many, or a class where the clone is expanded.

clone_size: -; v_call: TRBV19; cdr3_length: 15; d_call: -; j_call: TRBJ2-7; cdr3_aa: CASSVLWGSTYEQYF; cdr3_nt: TGTGCCAGTAGCGTGCTTTGGGGCAGCACCTACGAGCAGTACTTC
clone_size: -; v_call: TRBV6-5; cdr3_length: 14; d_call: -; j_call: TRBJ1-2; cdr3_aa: CASSRTASNYGYTF; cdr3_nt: TGTGCCAGCAGCCGGACAGCCTCTAACTATGGCTACACCTTC
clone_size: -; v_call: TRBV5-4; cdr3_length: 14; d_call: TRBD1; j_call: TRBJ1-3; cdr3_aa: CASSRQGAGNTIYF; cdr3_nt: TGTGCCAGCAGCAGACAGGGGGCTGGAAACACCATATATTTT
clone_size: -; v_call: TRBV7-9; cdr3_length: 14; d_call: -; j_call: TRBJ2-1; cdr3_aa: CASSPPSSYNEQFF; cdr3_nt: TGTGCCAGCAGCCCCCCGAGCTCCTACAATGAGCAGTTCTTC
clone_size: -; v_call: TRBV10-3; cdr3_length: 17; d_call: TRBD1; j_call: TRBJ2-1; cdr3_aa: CAISGGDRWVSYNEQFF; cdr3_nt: TGTGCCATCAGTGGGGGGGACAGGTGGGTCTCCTACAATGAGCAGTTCTTC
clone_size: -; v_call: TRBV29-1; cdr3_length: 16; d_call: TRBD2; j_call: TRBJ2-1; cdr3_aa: CSVAGGAYSSYNEQFF; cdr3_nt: TGCAGCGTTGCCGGGGGGGCCTACAGCTCCTACAATGAGCAGTTCTTC
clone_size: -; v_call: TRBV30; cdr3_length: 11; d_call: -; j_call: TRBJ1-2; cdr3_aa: CAWSGGAGYTF; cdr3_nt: TGTGCCTGGAGTGGTGGGGCAGGCTACACCTTC
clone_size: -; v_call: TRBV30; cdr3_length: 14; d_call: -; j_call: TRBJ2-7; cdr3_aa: CAWSVIQGTYEQYF; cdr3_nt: TGTGCCTGGAGTGTGATACAGGGTACCTACGAGCAGTACTTC
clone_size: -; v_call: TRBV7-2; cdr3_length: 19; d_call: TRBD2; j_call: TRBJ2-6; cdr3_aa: CASSPSERGGRGGANVLTF; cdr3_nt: TGTGCCAGCAGCCCTTCGGAGCGGGGGGGCCGGGGTGGGGCCAACGTCCTGACTTTC
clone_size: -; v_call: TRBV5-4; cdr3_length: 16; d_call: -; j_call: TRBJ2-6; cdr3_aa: CASSLAGSSGANVLTF; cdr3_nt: TGTGCCAGCAGCTTGGCGGGAAGCTCTGGGGCCAACGTCCTGACTTTC
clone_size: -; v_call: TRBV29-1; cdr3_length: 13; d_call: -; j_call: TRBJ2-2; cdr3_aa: CSVLTENTGELFF; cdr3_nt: TGCAGCGTCCTGACAGAGAACACCGGGGAGCTGTTTTTT
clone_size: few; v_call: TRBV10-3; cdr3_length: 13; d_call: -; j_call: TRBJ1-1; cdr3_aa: CAISEPERTEAFF; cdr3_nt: TGTGCCATCAGTGAGCCGGAGAGGACTGAAGCTTTCTTT
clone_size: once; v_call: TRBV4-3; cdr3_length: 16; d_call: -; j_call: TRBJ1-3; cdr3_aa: CASSPVSTGSGNTIYF; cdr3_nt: TGCGCCAGCAGCCCCGTCTCCACAGGCTCTGGAAACACCATATATTTT
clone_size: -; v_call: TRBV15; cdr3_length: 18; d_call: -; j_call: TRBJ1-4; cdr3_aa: CATSRGLGRETTNEKLFF; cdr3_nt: TGTGCCACCAGCAGAGGCCTTGGCCGGGAAACAACTAATGAAAAACTGTTTTTT
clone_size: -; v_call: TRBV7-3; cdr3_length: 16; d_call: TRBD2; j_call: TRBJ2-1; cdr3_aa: CASSYDGLAGHNEQFF; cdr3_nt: TGTGCCAGCAGCTACGATGGGCTAGCGGGCCACAATGAGCAGTTCTTC
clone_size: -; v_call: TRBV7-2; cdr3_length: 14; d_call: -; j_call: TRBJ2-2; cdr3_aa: CASSQGQNTGELFF; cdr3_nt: TGTGCCAGCAGTCAGGGGCAAAACACCGGGGAGCTGTTTTTT
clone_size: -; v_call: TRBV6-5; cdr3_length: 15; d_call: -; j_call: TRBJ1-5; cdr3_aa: CASSSVETGNQPQHF; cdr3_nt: TGTGCCAGCAGTTCCGTCGAGACAGGCAATCAGCCCCAGCATTTT
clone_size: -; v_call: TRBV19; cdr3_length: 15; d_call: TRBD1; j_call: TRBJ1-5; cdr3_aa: CASSIGQGGNQPQHF; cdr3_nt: TGTGCCAGTAGTATAGGTCAGGGGGGCAATCAGCCCCAGCATTTT
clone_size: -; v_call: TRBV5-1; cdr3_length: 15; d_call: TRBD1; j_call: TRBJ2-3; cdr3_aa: CASTRGQGDLDTQYF; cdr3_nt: TGCGCCAGCACGAGGGGACAGGGGGACTTAGATACGCAGTATTTT
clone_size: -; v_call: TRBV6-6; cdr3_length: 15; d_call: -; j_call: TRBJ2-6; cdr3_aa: CASSYGGAGANGLTF; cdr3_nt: TGTGCCAGCAGTTACGGCGGGGCCGGGGCCAACGGCCTGACTTTC
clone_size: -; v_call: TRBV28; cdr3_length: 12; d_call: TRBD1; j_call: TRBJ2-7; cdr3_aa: CASSLDRDRGYF; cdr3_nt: TGTGCCAGCAGTCTCGACCGGGACAGGGGATACTTC